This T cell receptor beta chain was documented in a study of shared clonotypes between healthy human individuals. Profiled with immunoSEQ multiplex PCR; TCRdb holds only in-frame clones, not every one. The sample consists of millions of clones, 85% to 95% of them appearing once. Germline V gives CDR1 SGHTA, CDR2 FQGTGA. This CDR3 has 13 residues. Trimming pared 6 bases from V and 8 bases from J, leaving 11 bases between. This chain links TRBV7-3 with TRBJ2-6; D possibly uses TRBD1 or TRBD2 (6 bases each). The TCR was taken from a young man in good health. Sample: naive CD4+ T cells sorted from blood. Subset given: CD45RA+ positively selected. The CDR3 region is CASSKGGPNVLTF. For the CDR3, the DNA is TGTGCCAGCAGTAAGGGGGGCCCCAACGTCCTGACTTTC.